This T cell receptor (beta chain) was identified in a study of blood T cell repertoires in COVID-19. Trimming shortened V by 2 bases and J by 6 bases, and 8 bases separated the two germline ends. The CDR3 has 12 amino acids. Using immunoSEQ multiplex PCR, the repertoire was profiled, and TCRdb retains in-frame clones only, with some absent. The sample includes under 350,000 clones, 65% to 90% seen only once; the top ten take roughly 4.2%. Everyone who took part was roughly 18 to 89 years old, and they came from fewer than 25 US areas. The chain employs TRBV12-3 or TRBV12-4 and TRBJ2-7; D uncertain. The sample comprised PBMCs or T cells enriched from blood (not recorded which). This sequence originates from a woman between 35 and 50 years old with acute COVID-19. The CDR3 protein is CASSLTAPEQYF. The CDR3 bases are TGTGCCAGCAGTTTAACAGCCCCCGAGCAGTACTTC.